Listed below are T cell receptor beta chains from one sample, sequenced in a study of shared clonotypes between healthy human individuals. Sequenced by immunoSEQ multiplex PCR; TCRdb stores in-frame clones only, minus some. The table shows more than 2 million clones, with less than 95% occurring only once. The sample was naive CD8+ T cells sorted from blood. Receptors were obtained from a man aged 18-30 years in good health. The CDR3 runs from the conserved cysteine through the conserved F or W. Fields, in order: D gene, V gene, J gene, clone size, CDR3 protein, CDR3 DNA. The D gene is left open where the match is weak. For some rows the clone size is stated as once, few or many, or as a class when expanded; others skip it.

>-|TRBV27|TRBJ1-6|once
CASSLLQGKLHF
TGTGCCAGCAGTTTGTTACAGGGTAAACTCCACTTT
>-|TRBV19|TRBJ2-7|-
CASSAGFSYEQYF
TGTGCCAGTAGTGCTGGTTTTTCCTACGAGCAGTACTTC
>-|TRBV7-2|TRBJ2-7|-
CASSLAVGYLLYEQYF
TGTGCCAGCAGCTTAGCGGTAGGGTACCTCCTCTACGAGCAGTACTTC
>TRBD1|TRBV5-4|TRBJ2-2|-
CASSGQGGPTGELFF
TGTGCCAGCAGCGGACAGGGTGGGCCCACCGGGGAGCTGTTTTTT
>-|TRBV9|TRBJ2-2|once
CASSVERENTGELFF
TGTGCCAGCAGCGTAGAACGGGAGAACACCGGGGAGCTGTTTTTT
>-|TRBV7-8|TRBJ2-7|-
CASSDGGSFFYEQYF
TGTGCCAGCAGCGACGGGGGCTCGTTCTTCTACGAGCAGTACTTC
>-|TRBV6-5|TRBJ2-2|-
CASSPSGDTGELFF
TGTGCCAGCAGCCCCTCCGGGGACACCGGGGAGCTGTTTTTT
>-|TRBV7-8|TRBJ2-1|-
CASSLDNEQFF
TGTGCCAGCAGCTTGGACAATGAGCAGTTCTTC
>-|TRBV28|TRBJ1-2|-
CASSLGFARDDGYTF
TGTGCCAGCAGTTTAGGTTTTGCCAGGGACGATGGCTACACCTTC
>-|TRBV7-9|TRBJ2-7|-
CASSPPGATYEQYF
TGTGCCAGCAGCCCACCGGGAGCGACCTACGAGCAGTACTTC
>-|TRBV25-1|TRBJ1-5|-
CASSPHQPQHF
TGTGCCAGCAGTCCCCATCAGCCCCAGCATTTT
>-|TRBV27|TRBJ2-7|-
CASGPGLGYEQYF
TGTGCCAGCGGGCCGGGGCTCGGTTACGAGCAGTACTTC
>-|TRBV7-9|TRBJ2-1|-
CASSLVGTGFGDEQFF
TGTGCCAGCAGCTTAGTTGGGACGGGATTTGGGGATGAGCAGTTCTTC
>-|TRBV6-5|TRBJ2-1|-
CASSFAVGEVVSEQFF
TGTGCCAGCAGTTTCGCCGTGGGAGAAGTTGTGTCTGAGCAGTTCTTC
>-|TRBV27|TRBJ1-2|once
CASREQGNFQYGYTF
TGTGCCAGCAGAGAACAGGGTAATTTCCAATATGGCTACACCTTC
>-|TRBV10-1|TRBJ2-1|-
CASSEFGVGDNEQFF
TGCGCCAGCAGTGAGTTTGGGGTCGGGGACAATGAGCAGTTCTTC
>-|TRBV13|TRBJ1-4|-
CASSSFQALNEKLFF
TGTGCCAGCAGTTCGTTTCAGGCTCTTAATGAAAAACTGTTTTTT